This T cell receptor beta chain was retrieved from a study of graft-versus-host responses after intestinal transplantation. As for the study in general: Anti-thymocyte globulin was used for induction in all recipients, who then took tacrolimus and steroids for 3 to 4 years.

Study observations and caveats: Among recipient marrow samples, GvH clones were found; some appeared first in ileum or blood. Individuals carrying graft-donor T cell macrochimerism showed high graft-versus-host to host-versus-graft clonal ratios in allografts.

Using immunoSEQ multiplex PCR, the repertoire was profiled, and TCRdb retains in-frame clones only, with some absent. This table holds about 57,000 clones, 70% to 90% found once. Regarding this clone: Its cognate antigen is unknown.

Sequencing was performed on PBMCs, taken 26 days after transplant. This clonotype originated in a human patient who received an intestinal transplant, so some T cells may come from the graft donor.

The DNA for the CDR3 is TGTGCCAGCAGCTATGACCGGGACAGAGAAGAGACCCAGTACTTC. Protein product: CASSYDRDREETQYF. The chain links TRBV11-2 to TRBJ2-5; 7 bases fit TRBD1. V dropped 4 bases and J dropped 3; count of bases not matched to a gene: 8. The CDR3 loop spans 15 amino acids. Germline V gene data show CDR1 as SGHAT and CDR2 as FQNNGV.